The source of this T cell receptor (beta chain) is a study of metastatic and nonmetastatic thyroid tumors (dated by TCRdb to the early 2020s). Notes on the research overall: For patients with malignant and with benign thyroid disease, the researchers compared repertoires between peripheral blood samples and tumor or nodule tissue samples. Overall study outcomes, separate from this receptor: In both blood and tumor samples, TCR beta diversity was reported to be significantly higher in malignant tumors than in benign nodules.

This clone was detected a few times. What antigen it recognizes has not been identified. A read error may be the cause here, since a much bigger clone is one base away. Before undergoing thyroid surgery, none of the patients had been given any kind of treatment. The study retrospectively analysed patient clinical samples collected from the early 2010s to the late 2010s using T-cell receptor beta sequencing. CDR1 is given as SGHRS and CDR2 as YFSETQ, both from the germline V gene. Inclusive of the bounding cysteine and phenylalanine, the CDR3 is 14 residues long. Only the CDR3 part of the read is kept: 42 bases, read in frame from the first base. Libraries were made using PCR. These reads were obtained on an Illumina HiSeq 4000. High-throughput sequencing was used to profile the TCR beta-chain CDR3 region of each patient. On the authors' methods: Drawing on CDR3 differences between clinicopathological groups, the researchers built a classifier meant to tell apart patients with distant-metastatic papillary thyroid cancer. Repertoire diversity was assessed with the Shannon index, and tumor-blood repertoire similarity with the Morisita-Horn index. Through fastp at Q25 and MiXCR, TCRdb rebuilt clones from the public reads, retaining in-frame beta chains. V and J calls and clone size were set by TCRdb, not the authors. In this sample the table shows over 25,000 clones, about 20% of which occur a single time. About 10% of the sample is in the top ten clones.

The sequence is built from TRBV5-1 and TRBJ1-1, with no D gene named confidently. Sequenced sample: blood. This TCR came from a female donor with papillary thyroid cancer or a benign thyroid nodule (not recorded which). Some clones in this sample may be carry-over from other donors' samples. The encoded CDR3 is CASSLESANTEALF. At the DNA level, the sequence is TGCGCCAGCAGCTTGGAGTCAGCGAACACTGAAGCTCTCTTT.